Reported below is one TCR beta chain. This sample was taken from a study of blood T cell repertoires in COVID-19. For the study at large: Some COVID-19 samples were acute and others convalescent; all came from the United States, Italy and Spain.

The CDR3 contains 15 residues. Germline loops: CDR1 SGHVS, CDR2 FQNEAQ. V lost 1 base, J lost 3 bases, and 10 bases lay in between. Clones were sequenced by immunoSEQ multiplex PCR, and TCRdb holds only the in-frame ones, with some missing. The sample has tens of thousands of clones, around 90% seen once. This sequence originates from a human donor in a cohort sampled during active COVID-19. The chain combines TRBV7-8 with TRBJ1-5; TRBD1 is a possible D gene (5 bases). The source material was peripheral blood. CDR3 loop: CASSLEGTVNQPQHF. The CDR3 region has the DNA TGTGCCAGCAGCTTAGAGGGGACTGTCAATCAGCCCCAGCATTTT.